Included here is one TCR beta chain sequence, with context. The assay was immunoSEQ multiplex PCR, and TCRdb's table has in-frame clones only and misses some. The profile shows about 96,000 clones, around 80% of them singletons. The data were obtained in a study of OX40 agonist ivuxolimab in advanced cancers. The CDR3 is 13 amino acids. Germline values: CDR1 KGHSH, CDR2 LQKENI. V lost 6 bases to trimming and J lost 0 bases, with 8 bases between them. This rearrangement joins TRBV18 to TRBJ1-1; tentative D call: TRBD1 (5 bases). The source is an adult with an advanced solid tumor such as melanoma, head and neck, liver or kidney cancer. Sequencing was performed on CD4+ or CD8+ T cells sorted from blood, taken in a trial of the OX40 agonist ivuxolimab. The CDR3 DNA reads as TGTGCCAGCTCCGAGGACATGAACACTGAAGCTTTCTTT. This gives the protein CASSEDMNTEAFF.